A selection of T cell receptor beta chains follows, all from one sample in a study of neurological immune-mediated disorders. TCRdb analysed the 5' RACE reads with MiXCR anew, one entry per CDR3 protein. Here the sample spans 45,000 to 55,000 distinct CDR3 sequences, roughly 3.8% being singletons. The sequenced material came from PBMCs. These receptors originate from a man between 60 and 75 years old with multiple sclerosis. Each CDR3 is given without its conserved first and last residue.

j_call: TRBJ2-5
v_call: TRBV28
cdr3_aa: ASSNPIETQY

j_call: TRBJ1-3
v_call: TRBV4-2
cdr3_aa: ASSQTTLPSSGNTIY

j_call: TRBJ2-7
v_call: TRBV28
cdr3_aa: ASSPVGFSYEQY

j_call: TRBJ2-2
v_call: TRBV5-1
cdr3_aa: ASSLEAATGELF

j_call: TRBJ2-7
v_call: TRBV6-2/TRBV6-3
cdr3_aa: ASSYPGTSYEQY

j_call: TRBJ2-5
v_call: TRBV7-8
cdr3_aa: ASRFGWGDLQETQY

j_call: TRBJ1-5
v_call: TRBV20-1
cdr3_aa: SARVGGNQPQH

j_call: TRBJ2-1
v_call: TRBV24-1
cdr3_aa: ATGQTYNEQF

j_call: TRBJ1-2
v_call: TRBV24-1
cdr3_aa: ATSAPGQGVLGGYT

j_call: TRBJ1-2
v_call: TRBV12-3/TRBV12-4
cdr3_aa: ASKKGANYGYT

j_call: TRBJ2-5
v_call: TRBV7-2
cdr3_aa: ASSSKTSTETQY

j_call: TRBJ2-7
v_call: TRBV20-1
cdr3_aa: SASSNRDRGDEQY

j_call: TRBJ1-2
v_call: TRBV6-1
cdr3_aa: ASSPQGWDGYT

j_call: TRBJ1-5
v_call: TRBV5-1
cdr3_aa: ASSVSGDQPQH

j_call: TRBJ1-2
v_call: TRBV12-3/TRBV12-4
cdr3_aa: ASSFERGNGYT

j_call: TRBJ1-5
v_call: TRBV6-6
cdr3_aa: ASSPALPGSNQPQH

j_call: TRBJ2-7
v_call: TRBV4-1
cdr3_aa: ASSQDVKANYEQY

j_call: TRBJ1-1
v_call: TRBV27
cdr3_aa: ASSYGEATEAF

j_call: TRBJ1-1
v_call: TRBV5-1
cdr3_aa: ASSLTVTPNTEAF

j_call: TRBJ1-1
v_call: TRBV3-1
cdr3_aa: ASSRAQGTEAF

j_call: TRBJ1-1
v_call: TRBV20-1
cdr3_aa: SADSRDRGFLAF

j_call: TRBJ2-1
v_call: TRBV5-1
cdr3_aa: ASSWNLDNEQF

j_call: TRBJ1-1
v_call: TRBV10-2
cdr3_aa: ASSEGIREYEAF

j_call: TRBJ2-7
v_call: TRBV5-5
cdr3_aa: ASSFRTSGWPEQY

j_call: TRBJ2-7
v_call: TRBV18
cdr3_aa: ASSPASGSYEQY

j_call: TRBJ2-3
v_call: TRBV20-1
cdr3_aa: SARDASDTDTQY

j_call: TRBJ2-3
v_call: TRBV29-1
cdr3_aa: SALWDDTQY

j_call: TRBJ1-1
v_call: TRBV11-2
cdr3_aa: ASRTGLMNTEAF

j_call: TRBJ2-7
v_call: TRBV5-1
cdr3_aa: ASRETGTEYEQY

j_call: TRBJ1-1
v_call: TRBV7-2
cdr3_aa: ASSLDRRNTEAF

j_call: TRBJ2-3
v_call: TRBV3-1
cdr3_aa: ASSLHPGLPTDTQY

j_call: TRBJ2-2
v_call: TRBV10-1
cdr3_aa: ASSESRLINTGELF

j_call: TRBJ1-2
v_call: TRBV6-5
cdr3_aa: ASSYGFGRVANYGYT

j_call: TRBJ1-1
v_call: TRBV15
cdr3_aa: ATSRDLKGRDPEAF

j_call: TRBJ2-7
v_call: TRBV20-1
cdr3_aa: SAKRRDRTTYEQY

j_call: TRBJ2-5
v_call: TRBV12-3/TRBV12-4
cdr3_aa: ASSLQGMTQY

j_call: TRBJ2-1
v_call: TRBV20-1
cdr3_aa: SATSGTASYNEQF

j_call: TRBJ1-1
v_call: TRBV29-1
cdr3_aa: SVRGPINTEAF

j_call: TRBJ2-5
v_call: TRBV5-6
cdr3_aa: ASSLMGRGQETQY

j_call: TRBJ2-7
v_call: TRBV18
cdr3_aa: ASSLLPGYEQY

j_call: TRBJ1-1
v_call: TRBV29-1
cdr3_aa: SAGRGDTEAF

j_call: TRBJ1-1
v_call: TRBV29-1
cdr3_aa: SVEGTVNTEAF

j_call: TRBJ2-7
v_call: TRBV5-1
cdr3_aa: ASSLAQTGPHEQY

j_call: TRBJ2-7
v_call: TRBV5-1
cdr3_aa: ASSLDLDKSYEQY

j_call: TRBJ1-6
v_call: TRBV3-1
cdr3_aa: ASSQGGFIH

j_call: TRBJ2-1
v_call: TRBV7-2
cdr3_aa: ASSLVFDSEQF

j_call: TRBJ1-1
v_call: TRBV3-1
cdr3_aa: ASSQGVPGVIMNTEAF

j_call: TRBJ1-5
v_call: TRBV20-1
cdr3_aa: SARMGGQPQH

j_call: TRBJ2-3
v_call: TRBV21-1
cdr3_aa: ARVTGKDTQY

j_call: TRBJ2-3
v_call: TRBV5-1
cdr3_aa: ASSLEGAPTDTQY

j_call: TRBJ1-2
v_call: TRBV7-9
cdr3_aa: ASSLPGTETKSGYT

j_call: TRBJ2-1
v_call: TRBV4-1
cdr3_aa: ASSQIGGVHEQF

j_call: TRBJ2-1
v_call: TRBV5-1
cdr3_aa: ASSLQGPSGNNEQF

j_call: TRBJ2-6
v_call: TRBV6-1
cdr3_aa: ASRDSSSGANVLT

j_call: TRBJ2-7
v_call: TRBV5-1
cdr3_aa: ASSYRASYEQY